These 10 T cell receptor beta chains share one sample of origin, sequenced in a study of CD8+CD57+ T cells in acquired aplastic anemia. The template for TCR beta VDJ and CDR3 sequence profiling was genomic DNA. TCRdb used MiXCR to reprocess the reads, holding one entry per CDR3 protein. The data contain about 150,000 distinct CDR3 sequences, around 41% of them singletons. Sequencing was performed on sorted CD4+, CD8+, or CD8+CD57+ T cells (not recorded which) from PBMCs. These receptors were collected from a human donor in good health, serving as a control.

This clonotype was detected many times. This rearrangement joins TRBV20-1 to TRBJ1-4; D not resolved. Germline assignment: CDR1 DFQATT and CDR2 SNEGSKA (reference sequence). Trimming removed 5 bases from V and 10 bases from J, with 17 bases in between. The length of the CDR3 is 13 residues. The CDR3 nucleotides read TGCAGTGCTGAATCGACCGGAATAGGAAAACTGTTTTTT. Translation: CSAESTGIGKLFF.

V and J are TRBV20-1 and TRBJ2-5; D gene unclear. The CDR3 covers 16 residues. The germline V gene encodes CDR1 DFQATT and CDR2 SNEGSKA (reference sequence). V lost 2 bases and J 1 base, leaving 17 bases between the germline ends. The CDR3 loop is CSARIPPRAGQETQYF. CDR3 in DNA: TGCAGTGCTAGAATACCCCCCCGGGCAGGCCAAGAGACCCAGTACTTC.

As DNA, the CDR3 is TGCAGCGTTGATTGGATTACAGGCTCCTATAATTCACCCCTCCACTTT. It encodes CSVDWITGSYNSPLHF. This chain connects TRBV29-1 to TRBJ1-6; maybe TRBD1 (5 bases). The CDR3 covers 16 residues. Germline V CDR1 and CDR2: SQVTM, ANQGSEA. The V end was cut by 3 bases, the J end by 0 bases, with 12 bases between. The entire variable domain, with the rest obtained from reference TRBV29-1 and TRBJ1-6, is as follows: SAVISQKPSRDICQRGTSLTIQCQVDSQVTMMFWYRQQPGQSLTLIATANQGSEATYESGFVIDKFPISRPNLTFSTLTVSNMSPEDSSIYLCSVDWITGSYNSPLHFGNGTRLTVT.

The V gene is TRBV7-9, the J gene TRBJ1-4; D unclear. Germline assignment: CDR1 SEHNR and CDR2 FQNEAQ (reference sequence). The CDR3 contains 13 residues. Trimming shortened V by 5 bases and J by 8 bases, and 12 bases separated the two germline ends. DNA of the CDR3: TGTGCCAGCAGCGTCACACTAGGGGAAAAACTGTTTTTT. As protein: CASSVTLGEKLFF.

About this clonotype: A read error may account for a junction end that differs from germline. The chain is built from TRBV7-7 and TRBJ1-1; TRBD1 matches at 7 bases. The germline gives CDR1 SSHAT, CDR2 FNYEAQ (reference sequence). The CDR3 runs to 13 residues. CDR3 sequence reads: CASSPTGDTETFF. CDR3 nucleotides: TGTGCCAGCAGCCCCACAGGGGACACTGAAACTTTCTTT. Full variable domain (missing parts from reference TRBV7-7 and TRBJ1-1): GAGVSQSPRYKVTKRGQDVTLRCDPISSHATLYWYQQALGQGPEFLTYFNYEAQPDKSGLPSDRFSAERPEGSISTLTIQRTEQRDSAMYRCASSPTGDTETFFGQGTRLTVV.

Many counts were recorded for this clonotype. The gene calls are TRBV20-1 and TRBJ1-2, with TRBD1 matching 8 bases. Germline V gene data show CDR1 as DFQATT and CDR2 as SNEGSKA (reference sequence). The CDR3 totals 14 residues. The J segment lost 8 bases and the V segment lost 5 bases, leaving 13 bases of the junction unmatched. CDR3 nucleotides: TGCAGTGCTCCACCCTTCCAGGGGGCGCGGGGCTACACCTTC. The encoded protein is CSAPPFQGARGYTF.

Regarding this clonotype: Possible read error: a much larger clone is one base away. This sequence joins TRBV20-1 and TRBJ2-1; 8 nucleotides align to TRBD1. The CDR3 has 15 amino acids. CDR1 and CDR2 (germline): DFQATT, SNEGSKA (reference sequence). The CDR3 bases are TGCAGTGCTAGGCCGGACAGGGACTCCTACAATGAGCAGTCCTTC. Protein product: CSARPDRDSYNEQSF.

This clonotype was counted ten times or more. V is TRBV9 and J is TRBJ2-2; 8 bases fit TRBD1. CDR1 is SGDLS, CDR2 YYNGEE, per germline. Germline trimming cut 0 bases from V and 8 bases from J; bases unmatched to any gene: 6. This CDR3 region has 15 residues. The CDR3 sequence is CASSVASGGSGELFF. The CDR3 DNA sequence: TGTGCCAGCAGCGTAGCGTCAGGGGGCAGTGGGGAGCTGTTTTTT.

This clonotype was recorded only once. The chain joins TRBV10-1 to TRBJ1-1, with no clear D. Germline loops: CDR1 WNHNN, CDR2 SYGVQD (reference sequence). The CDR3 runs to 10 residues. The CDR3 nucleotides are TGCAGCGGGCCGAACACTGAAGCTTTCTTT. Translating gives CSGPNTEAFF.

The chain joins TRBV7-3 to TRBJ2-1; 9 bases agree with TRBD1. J gave up 7 bases and V 7 bases, and 5 bases lay outside the gene matches. The V gene's germline CDR1 is SGHTA and CDR2 FQGTGA. CDR3 length equals 13 residues. CDR3 sequence (DNA): TGTGCCAGCACCGGGACAGGGATAAATGAGCAGTTCTTC. Translating gives CASTGTGINEQFF.